The clone carrying this TCR beta chain has only one observation. What it binds is not known. A much larger clone lies one base from this, so it may be a read error. CDR1 is SGHRS, CDR2 YFSETQ, per germline. The CDR3 length is 15 residues. Trimming stripped 4 bases from V and 1 base from J, with 14 bases between. This sample was included in a study of identical twins. General observations from the study: Insertion counts were lower in abundant cord blood beta clonotypes, a trend that memory repertoires did not show. Those out-of-frame alpha sequences shared by twins showed an excess of low generation probability.

TCRdb ran MiXCR on the 5' RACE reads and lists one entry per CDR3 protein. The repertoire holds some 630,000 distinct CDR3 sequences, under 8.5% seen once, with 1.6% in the top ten. This same sample was also part of a study on yellow fever vaccine responses in identical twins.

The receptor was derived from a woman aged 18-35 years in good health. This sequence joins TRBV5-1 and TRBJ2-5, with D maybe TRBD2 (5 bases). Material: PBMCs. The CDR3 DNA sequence: TGCGCCAGCAGCGATTTCGGCGGGTCCCAAGAGACCCAGTACTTC. This gives the protein CASSDFGGSQETQYF.